This T cell receptor beta chain was sequenced for a study of blood T cells in healthy people across ages. A second roughly 6 to 12 cycle PCR used barcoded and J-beta primers. MiXCR, applied by TCRdb to the 5' RACE reads, yields one record per CDR3 protein. The table has hundreds of thousands of distinct CDR3 sequences, about three fifths seen once. Trimming left V 4 bases short and J 3 bases short, with 10 bases between. Germline V gives CDR1 LGHNA, CDR2 YSLEER. This CDR3 region has 15 residues. The clonotype comes from a man aged 25-45 years in good health. The V call is TRBV4-3, the J call TRBJ2-6; TRBD2 is a possible D gene (6 bases). The source material was blood. The CDR3 nucleotides are TGCGCCAGCAGCCCTTGGGAGGATGGGGCCAACGTCCTGACTTTC. Protein product: CASSPWEDGANVLTF.